This T cell receptor (beta chain) was recovered during a study of T cell clonotyping in hematopoietic cell transplantation. The study's findings and limits: Broader posttransplant TCR repertoire diversity was predicted by graft donor and pretransplant recipient Inverse Simpson Index values.

Profiled with immunoSEQ multiplex PCR; TCRdb holds only in-frame clones, not every one. The sample lists more than 40,000 clones, about 95% occurring once. Remarks on this clone: Its target is unknown.

The CDR3 sequence is 10 residues long. Germline lookup yields CDR1 SQVTM and CDR2 ANQGSEA. Trimming removed 1 base at V and 5 bases at J, with 3 bases between. Sequencing was carried out using peripheral blood mononuclear cells. The TCR was taken from a man under 40 in good health. Some clones in this sample may be carry-over from other donors' samples. V is TRBV29-1 and J is TRBJ2-7, with D hard to call. The DNA of the CDR3 is TGCAGCGTTGAAGCGGACGAGCAGTACTTC. It yields the protein CSVEADEQYF.